The entry that follows covers one T cell receptor (beta chain) sequence. What it binds is unknown. The method was immunoSEQ multiplex PCR; TCRdb's version includes in-frame clones alone and lacks a portion of them. Here the sample spans 180,000 or so clones, 80% to 90% being singletons. The sample originates from a study of T cell responses to AZD1222 COVID-19 vaccine. Turning to the study itself: Pooling was applied to second doses at about 4 or about 12 weeks.

From germline, CDR1 is SGDLS and CDR2 YYNGEE. J was trimmed by 0 bases and V by 2 bases; bases with no gene match: 4. The CDR3 covers 16 residues. The study's findings and limits: Clonal diversity may have been underestimated, and the donors were mostly white British, with more females than males. As reported, nearly half of all spike-specific TCRs target variant regions that are unmutated.

The clonotype originates from an adult in good health. The V call is TRBV9, the J call TRBJ1-4, with 7 bases aligning to TRBD1. The specimen comprised peripheral blood, sampled on day 0 of AZD1222 vaccination. The CDR3 DNA sequence: TGTGCCAGCAGCGTCGGGACAGTTGCAACTAATGAAAAACTGTTTTTT. This encodes CASSVGTVATNEKLFF.